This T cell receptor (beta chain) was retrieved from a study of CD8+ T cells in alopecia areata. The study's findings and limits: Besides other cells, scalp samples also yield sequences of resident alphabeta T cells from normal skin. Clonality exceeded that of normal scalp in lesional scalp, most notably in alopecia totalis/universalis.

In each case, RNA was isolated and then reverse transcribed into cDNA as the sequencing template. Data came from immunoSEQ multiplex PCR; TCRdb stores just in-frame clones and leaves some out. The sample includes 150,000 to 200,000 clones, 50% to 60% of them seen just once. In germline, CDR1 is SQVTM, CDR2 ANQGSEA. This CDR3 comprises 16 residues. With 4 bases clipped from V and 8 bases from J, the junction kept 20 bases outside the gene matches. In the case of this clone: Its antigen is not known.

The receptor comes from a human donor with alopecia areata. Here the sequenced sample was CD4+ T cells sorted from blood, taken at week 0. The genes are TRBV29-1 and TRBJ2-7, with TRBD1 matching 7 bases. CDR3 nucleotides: TGCAGCGTTGCTTATAGCCTCGACAGGGCCTCTTCCCAGCAGTACTTC. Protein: CSVAYSLDRASSQQYF.